The source of this TCR beta chain is a study of human T cells and chemical hapten exposure (dated by TCRdb to about 2021). For the study in its entirety: For sensitization, 2% DPC in acetone was applied to a roughly 2 cm by roughly 2 cm area of upper inner arm skin. Weekly therapeutic DPC doses were additionally applied to the scalp of patients throughout the roughly 23-week study period. Patch tests used Finn chambers with 0.01% DPC on the upper back, scored after 6 days by International Contact Dermatitis Research Group standards. The mostly female patient cohort included alopecia areata with under or over 50% scalp involvement, alopecia totalis and alopecia universalis. Libraries were pooled for sequencing, and variation in per-sample TCR yields was attributed mainly to small differences in library volumes within the pool. The study tracked peripheral blood TCR repertoire changes in vivo during primary and secondary sensitization to the hapten diphenylcyclopropenone (DPC) in alopecia patients. Blood was sampled from patients pre-sensitization (week 0) and at 2, 6 and about 24 weeks after DPC sensitization. About 27 alopecia patients gave blood for TCR sequencing at one to four time points (pre-sensitization, 2, 6 and 24 weeks). Overall study results and their limits: Alopecia, a presumed autoimmune disease, was present in all patients, so the immune response of the patients might differ from that of healthy individuals. No change with DPC sensitization was found in the number of TCRs above 1 in 1000 frequency, and no evidence of global repertoire structure alterations was found. Repeated subsampling changed both the strength of the expansion versus patch-test correlation and the threshold at which the correlation became significant. Compared with pre-sensitization or healthy control sets, expanded TCRs formed significantly more large CDR3 similarity clusters, which is consistent with antigen-driven responses. The number of PT1 expanded TCRs positively correlated with patch test score, significant at thresholds 8, 16 and 32 but not 4.

Read against the paper, the sample's time point label means: patch test 2, 6 weeks after DPC sensitization. Reading the label with the study, this specimen's treatment or condition is: therapeutic diphenylcyclopropenone sensitization with weekly scalp DPC. At each patch-test visit, blood was drawn before the patch test was applied. To be eligible, patients had to be aged 18 to 70, diagnosed with alopecia and judged suitable for DPC therapy, while pregnant patients were excluded. Total RNA was extracted from unfractionated whole blood that had been collected in Tempus Blood RNA tubes. The library came from RACE. The sample was run on a NextSeq 500. During library preparation, unique molecular identifiers were attached to individual cDNA molecules so that TCRs could be counted quantitatively and reproducibly. Both TCR alpha and TCR beta chains were sequenced from each blood RNA sample. The paper's data handling went like this. Samples had a median of 95,638 TCRs, with a range from about 23,224 to 750,000. V, J and CDR3 annotation of the TCR reads was performed with the Decombinator software suite. For the PS versus PT1 abundance plots, all samples were subsampled to the same number of TCRs (28,000). TCRs were defined as expanded if absent before sensitization and observed at least eight times at the 2-week time point. TCRdb trimmed the raw reads at Q25, called clones with MiXCR and kept productive beta chains. Each CDR3 protein appears once, grouped with its most common genes and DNA. What appears here as the V and J calls and clone size reflects TCRdb's work, not the paper's. The sample table records a few hundred thousand distinct CDR3 sequences; about 6% of these occur just once. 5% to 6% of the sample goes to the ten largest clones.

Reading the germline V gene gives CDR1 SQVTM and CDR2 ANQGSEA. V gives up 7 bases and J gives up 5 bases, and the segment between their germline ends measures 17 bases. From the cysteine through the phenylalanine, the CDR3 covers 13 amino acids. Only the CDR3 portion is preserved as DNA: 39 bases, with reading frame beginning at the first base. This clonotype was observed at least ten times. Its antigen is unknown. The input lacks base qualities; no much larger clone sits a single base away. Source: whole blood, taken in connection with sensitization to the hapten diphenylcyclopropenone (DPC). This receptor chain uses TRBV29-1 and TRBJ1-2, and possibly TRBD1, on 5 matching bases. This sequence originates from a woman aged 18-30 years with alopecia areata. Some clones in this sample may be carry-over from other donors' samples. The DNA sequence is TGCAGCGCCCTGGCGGAGGGACCTTATGGCTACACCTTC. Its protein reads: CSALAEGPYGYTF.